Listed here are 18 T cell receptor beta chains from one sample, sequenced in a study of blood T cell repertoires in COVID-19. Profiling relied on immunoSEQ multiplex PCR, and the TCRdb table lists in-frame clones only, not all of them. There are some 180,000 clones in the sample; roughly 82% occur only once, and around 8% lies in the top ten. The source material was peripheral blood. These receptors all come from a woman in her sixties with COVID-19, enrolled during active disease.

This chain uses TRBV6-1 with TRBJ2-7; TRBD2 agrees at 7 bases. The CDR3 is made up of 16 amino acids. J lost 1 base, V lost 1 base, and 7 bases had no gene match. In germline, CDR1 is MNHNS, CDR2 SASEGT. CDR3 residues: CASSEEPSGASYEQYV. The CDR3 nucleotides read TGTGCCAGCAGTGAAGAACCCAGCGGGGCTTCCTACGAGCAGTACGTC.

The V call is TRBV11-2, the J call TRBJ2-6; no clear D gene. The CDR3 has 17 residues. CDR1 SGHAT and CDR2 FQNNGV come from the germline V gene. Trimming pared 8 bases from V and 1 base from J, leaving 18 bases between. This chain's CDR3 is CASWPRLSQSGANVLTF. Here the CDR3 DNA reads TGTGCCAGCTGGCCGAGGCTTTCTCAGTCTGGGGCCAACGTCCTGACTTTC.

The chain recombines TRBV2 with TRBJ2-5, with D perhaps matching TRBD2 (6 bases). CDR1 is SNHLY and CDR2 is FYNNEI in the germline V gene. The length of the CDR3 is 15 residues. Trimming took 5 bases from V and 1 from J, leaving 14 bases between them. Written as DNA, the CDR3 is TGTGCCAGCAGTTGGAAACTAGCTAGCCAAGAGACCCAGTACTTC. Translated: CASSWKLASQETQYF.

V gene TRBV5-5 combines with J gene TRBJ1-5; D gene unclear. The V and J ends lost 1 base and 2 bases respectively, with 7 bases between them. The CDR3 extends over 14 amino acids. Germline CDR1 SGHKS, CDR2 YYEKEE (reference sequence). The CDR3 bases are TGTGCCAGCAGCTTGAACTCTCGCAATCAGCCCCAGCATTTT. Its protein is CASSLNSRNQPQHF.

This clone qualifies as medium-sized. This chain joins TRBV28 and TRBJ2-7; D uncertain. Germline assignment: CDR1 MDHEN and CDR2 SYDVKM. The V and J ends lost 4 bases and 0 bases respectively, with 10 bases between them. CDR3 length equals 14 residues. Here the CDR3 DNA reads TGTGCCAGCAGTTCACATTGGAGCTCCTACGAGCAGTACGTC. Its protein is CASSSHWSSYEQYV.

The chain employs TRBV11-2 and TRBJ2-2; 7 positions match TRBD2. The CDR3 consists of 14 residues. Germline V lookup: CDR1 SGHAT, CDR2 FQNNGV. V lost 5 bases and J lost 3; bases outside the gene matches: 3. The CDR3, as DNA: TGTGCCAGCAGCATAGGGAGGGACACCGGGGAGCTGTTTTTT. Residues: CASSIGRDTGELFF.

In DNA form, the CDR3 reads TGTGCCAGCAGCGCGGGACTAGCGGGGGGGACATCAAAGTTCGCCCGGGACGAGCAGTACGTC. As protein: CASSAGLAGGTSKFARDEQYV. V and J are TRBV9 and TRBJ2-7; 16 nucleotides line up with TRBD2. CDR3 length equals 21 residues. Germline V gene lookup returns CDR1 SGDLS and CDR2 YYNGEE. Trimming at V came to 3 bases and at J to 5 bases, leaving 20 bases not matched to a gene.

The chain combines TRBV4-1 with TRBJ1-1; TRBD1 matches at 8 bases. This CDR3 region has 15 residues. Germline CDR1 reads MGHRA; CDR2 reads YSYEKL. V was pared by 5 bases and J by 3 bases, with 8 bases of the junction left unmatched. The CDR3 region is CASSILDRGYTEAFF. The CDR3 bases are TGCGCCAGCAGCATCCTCGACAGGGGCTACACTGAAGCTTTCTTT.

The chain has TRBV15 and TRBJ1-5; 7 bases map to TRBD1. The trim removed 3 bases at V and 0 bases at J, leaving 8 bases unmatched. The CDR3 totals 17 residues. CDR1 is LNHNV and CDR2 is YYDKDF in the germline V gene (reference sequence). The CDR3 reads CATSSWDSDYSNQPQHF. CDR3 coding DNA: TGTGCCACCAGCAGTTGGGACAGCGATTATAGCAATCAGCCCCAGCATTTT.

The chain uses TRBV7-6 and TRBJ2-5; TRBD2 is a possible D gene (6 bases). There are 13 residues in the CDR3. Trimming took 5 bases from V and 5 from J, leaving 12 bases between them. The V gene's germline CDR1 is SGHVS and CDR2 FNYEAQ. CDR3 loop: CASSLGLKETQYF. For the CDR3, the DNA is TGTGCCAGCAGCCTAGGACTAAAGGAGACCCAGTACTTC.

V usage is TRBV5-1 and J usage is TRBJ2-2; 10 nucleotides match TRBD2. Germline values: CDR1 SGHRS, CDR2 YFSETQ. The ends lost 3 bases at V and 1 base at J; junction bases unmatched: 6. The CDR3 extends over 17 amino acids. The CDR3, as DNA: TGCGCCAGCAGCTCACGGTTAGCGGGAGGGAACACCGGGGAGCTGTTTTTT. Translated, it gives CASSSRLAGGNTGELFF.

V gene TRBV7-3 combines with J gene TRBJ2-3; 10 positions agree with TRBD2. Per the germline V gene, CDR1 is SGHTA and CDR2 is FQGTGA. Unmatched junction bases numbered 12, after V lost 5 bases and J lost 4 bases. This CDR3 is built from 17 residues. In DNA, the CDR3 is TGTGCCAGCAGCCTACGGGGCCTAGCGGGAGAGGCAGATACGCAGTATTTT. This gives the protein CASSLRGLAGEADTQYF.

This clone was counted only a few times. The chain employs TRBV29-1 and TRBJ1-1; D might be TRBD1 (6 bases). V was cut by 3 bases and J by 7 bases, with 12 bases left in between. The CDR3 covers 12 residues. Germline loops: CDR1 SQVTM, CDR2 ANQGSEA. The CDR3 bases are TGCAGCGTTGACGGGGGGCCTATTGAAGCTTTCTTT. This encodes CSVDGGPIEAFF.

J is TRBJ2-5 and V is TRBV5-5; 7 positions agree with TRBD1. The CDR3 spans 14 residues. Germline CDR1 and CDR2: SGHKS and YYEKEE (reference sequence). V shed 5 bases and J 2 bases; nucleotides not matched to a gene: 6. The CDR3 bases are TGTGCCAGCAGTGGGGACAGCATACAAGAGACCCAGTACTTC. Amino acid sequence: CASSGDSIQETQYF.

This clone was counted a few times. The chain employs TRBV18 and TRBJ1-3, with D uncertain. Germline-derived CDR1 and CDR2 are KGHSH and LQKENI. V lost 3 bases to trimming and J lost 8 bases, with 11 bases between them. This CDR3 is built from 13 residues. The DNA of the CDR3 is TGTGCCAGCTCACCTGGTCAGTTGGACACCATATATTTT. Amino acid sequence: CASSPGQLDTIYF. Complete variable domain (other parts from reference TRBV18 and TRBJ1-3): NAGVMQNPRHLVRRRGQEARLRCSPMKGHSHVYWYRQLPEEGLKFMVYLQKENIIDESGMPKERFSAEFPKEGPSILRIQQVVRGDSAAYFCASSPGQLDTIYFGEGSWLTVV.

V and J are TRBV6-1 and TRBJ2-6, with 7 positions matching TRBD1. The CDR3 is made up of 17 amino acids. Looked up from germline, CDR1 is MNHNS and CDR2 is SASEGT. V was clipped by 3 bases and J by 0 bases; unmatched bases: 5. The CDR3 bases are TGTGCCAGCAGTGAGCTCACAGGGGTCTCTGGGGCCAACGTCCTGACTTTC. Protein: CASSELTGVSGANVLTF.

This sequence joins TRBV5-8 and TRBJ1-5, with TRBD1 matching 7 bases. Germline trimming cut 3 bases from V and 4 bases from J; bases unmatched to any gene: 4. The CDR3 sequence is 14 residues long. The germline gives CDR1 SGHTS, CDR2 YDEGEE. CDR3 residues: CASSYLQGNQPQHF. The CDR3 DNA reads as TGTGCCAGCAGCTACCTACAGGGGAATCAGCCCCAGCATTTT.

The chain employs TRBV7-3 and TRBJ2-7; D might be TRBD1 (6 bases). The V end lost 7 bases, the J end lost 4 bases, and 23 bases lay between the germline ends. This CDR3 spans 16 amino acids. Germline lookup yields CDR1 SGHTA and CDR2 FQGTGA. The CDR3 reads CASNVTGPGHQYEQYV. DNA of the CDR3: TGTGCCAGCAACGTCACTGGTCCGGGACACCAATACGAGCAGTACGTC.